Each of the 17 T cell receptor beta chains below was sequenced from the same sample in a study of OX40 agonist ivuxolimab in advanced cancers. Libraries were prepared through the immunoSEQ multiplex PCR assay. TCRdb stores this immuneACCESS table with in-frame sequences only. Part of the clones is absent; in the studies checked, under half of the shortfall reflects unresolved V genes, and no reason is known for the rest. The sample table contains about 58,000 clones; only one count was recorded for approximately 87% of them. Less than 4% of the sample rests with the top ten. The sample consisted of CD4+ or CD8+ T cells sorted from blood, taken in a trial of the OX40 agonist ivuxolimab. Receptors originate from an adult with an advanced solid tumor such as melanoma, head and neck, liver or kidney cancer.

This clone was seen a few times. The chain uses TRBV7-6 and TRBJ2-7; 10 bases fit TRBD1. The germline V gene has CDR1 SGHVS and CDR2 FNYEAQ. This CDR3 is built from 15 residues. The V gene end was trimmed by 3 bases and the J gene end by 6 bases; junction bases not matched to a gene: 8. The chain's CDR3 is CASSLNSGTGVEQYF. In nucleotides, the CDR3 is TGTGCCAGCAGCTTGAACTCCGGGACAGGGGTCGAGCAGTACTTC.

The count of this clone is one. This chain links TRBV9 with TRBJ2-7; D gene unclear. The V gene lost 3 bases and the J gene lost 2 bases, with 9 bases spanning the gap. Germline V lookup: CDR1 SGDLS, CDR2 YYNGEE. This CDR3 is built from 13 residues. The CDR3 nucleotides are TGTGCCAGCAGCGGAGACGTAACCTACGAGCAGTACTTC. It yields the protein CASSGDVTYEQYF.

The chain combines TRBV6-5 with TRBJ1-5; D is unclear. V was trimmed by 0 bases and J by 7 bases, leaving 16 bases between them. CDR1 is MNHEY, CDR2 SVGAGI, per germline. The CDR3 extends over 16 amino acids. The CDR3 nucleotides read TGTGCCAGCAGTTACTCGAGTTGGCCCTTGGGGCAGCCCCAGCATTTT. It encodes CASSYSSWPLGQPQHF.

The J gene is TRBJ2-3, the V gene TRBV19; 10 bases align to TRBD1. J gave up 7 bases and V 10 bases, and 8 bases lay outside the gene matches. In germline, CDR1 is LNHDA, CDR2 SQIVND (reference sequence). The CDR3 is made up of 13 amino acids. The CDR3 sequence is CATSGTGAHTQYF. CDR3 DNA: TGTGCCACCTCCGGGACAGGGGCACATACGCAGTATTTT.

The chain couples TRBV6-5 to TRBJ1-1; D uncertain. Trimming left V 5 bases short and J 1 base short, with 11 bases between. Germline values: CDR1 MNHEY, CDR2 SVGAGI. CDR3 length: 14 amino acids. CDR3 sequence: CASSEEPANTEAFF. CDR3 sequence (DNA): TGTGCCAGCAGTGAAGAACCTGCGAACACTGAAGCTTTCTTT.

J is TRBJ1-5 and V is TRBV19, with D unresolved. The V end was cut by 8 bases, the J end by 2 bases, with 4 bases between. The germline gives CDR1 LNHDA, CDR2 SQIVND (reference sequence). The CDR3 loop spans 11 amino acids. CDR3 bases: TGTGCCAGTCAGGGCAATCAGCCCCAGCATTTT. Protein sequence: CASQGNQPQHF.

This rearrangement joins TRBV10-3 to TRBJ2-7, with 7 positions matching TRBD1. This CDR3 has 15 amino acids. Germline lookup yields CDR1 ENHRY and CDR2 SYGVKD. J was trimmed by 0 bases and V by 10 bases; bases with no gene match: 12. The CDR3 bases are TGTGCCACCAACCTCGCCGGGACAGACTCCTACGAGCAGTACTTC. It encodes CATNLAGTDSYEQYF.

Remarks on this clone: Other DNA sequences in this specimen translate into the identical CDR3. The V and J genes are TRBV5-6 and TRBJ1-2; D is perhaps TRBD1 (6 bases). CDR3 length: 12 residues. Per the germline V gene, CDR1 is SGHDT and CDR2 is YYEEEE. V dropped 9 bases and J dropped 0 bases, with 9 bases sitting between them. CDR3 nucleotides: TGTGCCACGACAGGCACTAACTATGGCTACACCTTC. Translating gives CATTGTNYGYTF.

The chain carries TRBV6-5 and TRBJ2-7; no clear D. Germline CDR1 MNHEY, CDR2 SVGAGI. The CDR3 runs to 13 residues. Trimming left V 2 bases short and J 4 bases short, with 9 bases between. CDR3 amino acids: CASSYASEYEQYF. The CDR3 region has the DNA TGTGCCAGCAGTTACGCGAGCGAGTACGAGCAGTACTTC.

The chain uses TRBV7-2 and TRBJ1-2, with 9 bases aligning to TRBD1. Germline trimming cut 5 bases from V and 3 bases from J; bases unmatched to any gene: 7. The CDR3 totals 15 residues. The germline CDR1 and CDR2 sequences are SGHTA and FQGNSA. In DNA, the CDR3 is TGTGCCAGCAGCGCCTATCGGGACAGGGACTATGGCTACACCTTC. The encoded protein is CASSAYRDRDYGYTF. The entire variable domain, with the rest obtained from reference TRBV7-2 and TRBJ1-2, is as follows: GAGVSQSPSNKVTEKGKDVELRCDPISGHTALYWYRQSLGQGLEFLIYFQGNSAPDKSGLPSDRFSAERTGGSVSTLTIQRTQQEDSAVYLCASSAYRDRDYGYTFGSGTRLTVV.

The chain is built from TRBV14 and TRBJ2-3; 7 nucleotides line up with TRBD1. The trim removed 0 bases at V and 0 bases at J, leaving 6 bases unmatched. This CDR3 is built from 17 residues. From germline, CDR1 is SGHDN and CDR2 FVKESK. The CDR3 nucleotides are TGTGCCAGCAGCCAAGACCTCGGGACAGCTAGCACAGATACGCAGTATTTT. Amino acids: CASSQDLGTASTDTQYF. The full variable domain, completed using reference TRBV14 and TRBJ2-3, is EAGVTQFPSHSVIEKGQTVTLRCDPISGHDNLYWYRRVMGKEIKFLLHFVKESKQDESGMPNNRFLAERTGGTYSTLKVQPAELEDSGVYFCASSQDLGTASTDTQYFGPGTRLTVL.

V is TRBV27 and J is TRBJ2-1, with D perhaps TRBD1 or TRBD2 (6 bases each). V was clipped by 2 bases and J by 4 bases, with 18 bases between them. This CDR3 is 17 amino acids long. The germline gives CDR1 MNHEY, CDR2 SMNVEV (reference sequence). CDR3 protein: CASSLRGPGARYNEQFF. CDR3 bases: TGTGCCAGCAGTTTAAGGGGACCGGGGGCCCGATACAATGAGCAGTTCTTC.

V gene TRBV6-5 combines with J gene TRBJ1-5; 11 nucleotides align to TRBD1. With V trimmed by 5 bases and J by 3 bases, 3 bases remained unmatched. In germline, CDR1 is MNHEY, CDR2 SVGAGI. The CDR3 extends over 15 amino acids. This chain's CDR3 is CASSGQGAANQPQHF. The CDR3 coding sequence is TGTGCCAGCAGTGGACAGGGGGCGGCCAATCAGCCCCAGCATTTT.

The chain is built from TRBV6-4 and TRBJ2-1; 12 positions match TRBD2. In germline, CDR1 is MRHNA, CDR2 SNTAGT. This CDR3 comprises 17 residues. V gave up 5 bases and J gave up 3 bases; unmatched junction bases: 8. The CDR3 spells CASSFSTSGGDYNEQFF. The CDR3 region has the DNA TGTGCCAGCAGTTTCTCGACTAGCGGGGGTGACTACAATGAGCAGTTCTTC.

V is TRBV6-1 and J is TRBJ2-7; TRBD1 matches 10 bases. This CDR3 spans 15 amino acids. Germline CDR1 is MNHNS and CDR2 is SASEGT. With 6 bases clipped from V and 3 bases from J, the junction kept 8 bases outside the gene matches. CDR3 in amino acids: CASSSRDRGIYEQYF. DNA for the CDR3: TGTGCCAGCAGCTCGCGGGACAGGGGCATCTACGAGCAGTACTTC.

In the case of this clone: At one end the junction does not follow the germline gene, possibly because of a read error. This sequence joins TRBV4-2 and TRBJ1-3; no reliable D call. The CDR3 has 15 residues. Germline values: CDR1 LGHNA, CDR2 YNFKEQ. In DNA form, the CDR3 reads TGTGCCAGCAGCCAAGAAGGCTCGTATGGATACACCATATATTTT. It encodes CASSQEGSYGYTIYF.

V usage is TRBV6-6 and J usage is TRBJ2-7; D is undetermined. Trimming pared 0 bases from V and 0 bases from J, leaving 9 bases between. The CDR3 totals 15 residues. CDR1 is MNHNY, CDR2 SVGAGI, per germline (reference sequence). CDR3 DNA: TGTGCCAGCAGTTACTCGATGGGGAACTCCTACGAGCAGTACTTC. Translation gives CASSYSMGNSYEQYF.